The 8 T cell receptor beta chains in this list originate from one sample, sequenced in a study of beta chain features in type 1 diabetes. Study-level points and caveats: Shorter TCRB CDR3s, moderately but significantly so, marked every one of the four CD4+ subsets in Type 1 diabetes patients.

These receptors' antigens are unknown. Every bit of the isolated RNA underwent reverse transcription, so sequencing read expressed TCRB transcripts. The table came from immunoSEQ multiplex PCR; TCRdb's copy has only in-frame clones and leaves some out. The table has some 120,000 clones, 15% to 20% seen once; the top ten hold 2.6%. Sequencing input: central memory CD4+ T cells from blood. The receptors come from a man aged 18 to 29 with type 1 diabetes.

V gene TRBV30 combines with J gene TRBJ1-2, with D unclear. CDR1 and CDR2 from the germline V gene are GTSNPN and SVGIG (reference sequence). The V end was cut by 4 bases, the J end by 8 bases, with 11 bases between. The CDR3 has 11 residues. The CDR3 is CAWMEGRGYTF. CDR3 coding DNA: TGTGCCTGGATGGAGGGCCGGGGCTACACCTTC.

J is TRBJ2-2 and V is TRBV4-1; D possibly corresponds to TRBD2 (6 bases). The V end was cut by 1 base, the J end by 1 base, with 13 bases between. Germline V CDR1 and CDR2: MGHRA, YSYEKL. The CDR3 is made up of 17 amino acids. The CDR3 DNA reads TGCGCCAGCAGCCAAGTTGGGGGGACCGTGAACACCGGGGAGCTGTTTTTT. Its translation: CASSQVGGTVNTGELFF.

V gene TRBV5-8 combines with J gene TRBJ2-7, with unresolved D. With 2 bases removed from V and 5 bases from J, the gap between germline ends came to 11 bases. The CDR3 covers 13 residues. Germline CDR1 SGHTS, CDR2 YDEGEE. CDR3 coding DNA: TGTGCCAGCAGCTTTACCAATTTCCACGAGCAGTACTTC. Translating it yields CASSFTNFHEQYF.

The V and J genes are TRBV5-4 and TRBJ2-7; TRBD2 aligns across 9 bases. The CDR3 loop spans 16 amino acids. J was trimmed by 6 bases and V by 0 bases; bases with no gene match: 10. From germline, CDR1 is SGHNT and CDR2 YYREEE (reference sequence). CDR3 coding DNA: TGTGCCAGCAGCTTGGCAGCGGGGGGATCAGGGGGCGAGCAGTACTTC. Protein: CASSLAAGGSGGEQYF.

The table lists this clone with a few counts. The chain recombines TRBV5-1 with TRBJ2-7; no reliable D call. The V end was cut by 2 bases, the J end by 0 bases, with 6 bases between. The CDR3 extends over 13 amino acids. The V gene's germline CDR1 is SGHRS and CDR2 YFSETQ. CDR3: CASSFDHSYEQYF. DNA of the CDR3: TGCGCCAGCAGCTTTGATCACTCCTACGAGCAGTACTTC.

This clone has just a few counts. V usage is TRBV30 and J usage is TRBJ2-5, with D unresolved. This CDR3 comprises 11 residues. V lost 0 bases to trimming and J lost 12 bases, with 11 bases between them. Germline V gene lookup returns CDR1 GTSNPN and CDR2 SVGIG (reference sequence). In DNA, the CDR3 is TGTGCCTGGAGTGTAAGCGAGTCGAAGTACTTC. Amino acids: CAWSVSESKYF.

This clone was found a few times. The DNA of the CDR3 is TGTGCCAGCAGCTTATCTATCCGTTTGGGACAGGGGGCCTACGAGCAGTACTTC. Translation gives CASSLSIRLGQGAYEQYF. The chain uses TRBV7-2 and TRBJ2-7; 11 bases align to TRBD1. Germline V gives CDR1 SGHTA, CDR2 FQGNSA. The CDR3 contains 18 residues. With V trimmed by 2 bases and J by 2 bases, 11 bases remained unmatched.

In regard to this clone: This sample also contains other DNA sequences that code for the same CDR3. V gene TRBV19 combines with J gene TRBJ2-7, with TRBD1 as a possible D gene (5 bases). CDR1 and CDR2 from the germline V gene are LNHDA and SQIVND (reference sequence). The V gene lost 1 base and the J gene lost 0 bases, with 10 bases spanning the gap. This CDR3 region has 15 residues. The CDR3 sequence: CASSIGTGSSYEQYF. The CDR3 nucleotides read TGTGCCAGTAGTATAGGTACAGGAAGCTCCTACGAGCAGTACTTC.